Following are 25 T cell receptor beta chains from one sample sequenced in a study of cytomegalovirus exposure and HLA in healthy donors. The assay was immunoSEQ multiplex PCR, and TCRdb's table has in-frame clones only and misses some. The table shows some 170,000 clones, with approximately 89% occurring only once. The sequenced sample consisted of PBMCs. All receptors derive from a man between 18 and 29 years old in good health and CMV-seropositive.

V usage is TRBV11-3 and J usage is TRBJ2-1, with 8 bases lining up with TRBD2. This CDR3 is built from 16 residues. Per the germline V gene, CDR1 is SGHNT and CDR2 is YENEEA. Unmatched junction bases numbered 7, after V lost 1 base and J lost 5 bases. This CDR3 is CASSLAVGRAHNEQFF. CDR3 bases: TGTGCCAGCAGCTTAGCGGTCGGGAGGGCTCACAATGAGCAGTTCTTC.

The chain combines TRBV11-3 with TRBJ2-3; 15 nucleotides match TRBD2. Germline V gene sequence: CDR1 SGHNT, CDR2 YENEEA. Trimming removed 6 bases from V and 6 bases from J; junction bases left unmatched: 7. The CDR3 extends over 16 amino acids. The CDR3 region is CASSKGLAGGHDTQYF. CDR3 nucleotide sequence: TGTGCCAGCAGTAAGGGACTAGCGGGAGGCCACGATACGCAGTATTTT.

This sequence joins TRBV28 and TRBJ2-7, with D hard to call. The V end was cut by 4 bases, the J end by 2 bases, with 12 bases between. Germline V lookup: CDR1 MDHEN, CDR2 SYDVKM. The CDR3 spans 14 residues. The CDR3 DNA is TGTGCCAGCAGTTCCCTATTTGAGACCTACGAGCAGTACTTC. Translating it yields CASSSLFETYEQYF.

The chain carries TRBV9 and TRBJ2-1, with 9 bases that match TRBD2. The germline gives CDR1 SGDLS, CDR2 YYNGEE. Trimming took 0 bases from V and 8 from J; bases not matched to a gene: 6. The CDR3 extends over 15 amino acids. The CDR3 spells CASSVGISGSHEQFF. CDR3 DNA: TGTGCCAGCAGCGTAGGTATTAGCGGGAGTCATGAGCAGTTCTTC. Filled out from reference TRBV9 and TRBJ2-1, the complete variable domain reads DSGVTQTPKHLITATGQRVTLRCSPRSGDLSVYWYQQSLDQGLQFLIQYYNGEERAKGNILERFSAQQFPDLHSELNLSSLELGDSALYFCASSVGISGSHEQFFGPGTRLTVL.

The rearrangement links TRBV27 to TRBJ2-1; no clear D. Germline loops: CDR1 MNHEY, CDR2 SMNVEV (reference sequence). The CDR3 is made up of 13 amino acids. V was cut by 1 base and J by 5 bases, with 6 bases left in between. This CDR3 reads CASSLLQNNEQFF. DNA of the CDR3: TGTGCCAGCAGTTTATTACAGAACAATGAGCAGTTCTTC.

V is TRBV7-8 and J is TRBJ1-4; 8 positions agree with TRBD1. This CDR3 region has 16 residues. The V and J ends lost 2 bases and 8 bases, in that order; junction bases with no gene match: 10. Looked up from germline, CDR1 is SGHVS and CDR2 is FQNEAQ. Written as DNA, the CDR3 is TGTGCCAGCAGCTTATACGGGACAGGCCGGCGAGAAAAACTGTTTTTT. This sequence encodes CASSLYGTGRREKLFF.

The J gene is TRBJ1-1, the V gene TRBV4-1; D gene uncertain. Germline values: CDR1 MGHRA, CDR2 YSYEKL. This CDR3 is 16 amino acids long. V was shortened by 0 bases and J by 0 bases, with 11 bases between the two germline ends. CDR3 DNA sequence: TGCGCCAGCAGCCAAGATGAAGGAGGAGTGAACACTGAAGCTTTCTTT. Its translation: CASSQDEGGVNTEAFF.

This chain uses TRBV11-2 with TRBJ2-5, with 11 bases aligning to TRBD2. After removal of 1 base from V and 10 bases from J, the junction contained 11 bases not matched to a gene. The CDR3 contains 16 residues. Germline loops: CDR1 SGHAT, CDR2 FQNNGV. CDR3 residues: CASSLVGTSGGLDQYF. The CDR3 DNA follows: TGTGCCAGCAGCTTAGTGGGGACTAGCGGTGGATTAGACCAGTACTTC.

The chain uses TRBV10-3 and TRBJ1-2; D is possibly TRBD1 (5 bases). Trimming removed 3 bases at V and 8 bases at J, with 10 bases between. Per the germline V gene, CDR1 is ENHRY and CDR2 is SYGVKD. This CDR3 is 12 amino acids long. The CDR3 nucleotides read TGTGCCATCAGTGACCAGGGTTACGGCTACACCTTC. Amino acids: CAISDQGYGYTF.

The chain is built from TRBV18 and TRBJ2-2; 9 bases are a match to TRBD1. Germline-derived CDR1 and CDR2 are KGHSH and LQKENI. The V and J ends lost 3 bases and 6 bases, in that order; junction bases with no gene match: 11. The CDR3 sequence is 17 residues long. CDR3 sequence: CASSPGQGSSGAGELFF. CDR3 nucleotides: TGTGCCAGCTCACCGGGACAGGGCTCCAGCGGCGCCGGGGAGCTGTTTTTT.

The chain uses TRBV4-2 and TRBJ1-2; D call uncertain. This CDR3 is 14 amino acids long. From germline, CDR1 is LGHNA and CDR2 YNFKEQ. Trimming removed 0 bases from V and 4 bases from J, with 9 bases in between. The CDR3 here is CASSQDLAGYGYTF. The DNA for the CDR3 is TGTGCCAGCAGCCAAGATTTAGCCGGCTATGGCTACACCTTC.

The gene calls are TRBV5-1 and TRBJ2-1, with 7 bases aligning to TRBD2. The CDR3 has 15 amino acids. V was clipped by 1 base and J by 5 bases; unmatched bases: 6. Germline V CDR1 and CDR2: SGHRS, YFSETQ. The CDR3 here is CASSLSAGTHNEQFF. As DNA, the CDR3 is TGCGCCAGCAGCTTGTCAGCGGGGACGCACAATGAGCAGTTCTTC.

The J gene is TRBJ2-3, the V gene TRBV7-3; a weak D match, TRBD2 (6 bases). Germline V gives CDR1 SGHTA, CDR2 FQGTGA. V was clipped by 5 bases and J by 6 bases, with 21 bases between them. The CDR3 extends over 16 amino acids. CDR3 residues: CASSLLDGGSVDTQYF. The CDR3 DNA sequence: TGTGCCAGCAGCCTCCTAGACGGGGGATCGGTGGATACGCAGTATTTT.

The chain recombines TRBV27 with TRBJ2-1, with 7 bases identical to TRBD2. The CDR3 is 13 amino acids. CDR1 is MNHEY, CDR2 SMNVEV, per germline (reference sequence). V was clipped by 9 bases and J by 0 bases; unmatched bases: 2. The CDR3 protein is CASGGVSYNEQFF. Written as DNA, the CDR3 is TGTGCCAGTGGGGGGGTCTCCTACAATGAGCAGTTCTTC.

The CDR3 reads CASSEGREETQYF. CDR3 DNA sequence: TGTGCCAGCAGTGAAGGGAGGGAAGAGACCCAGTACTTC. The gene calls are TRBV2 and TRBJ2-5; D might be TRBD2 (6 bases). Germline CDR1 SNHLY, CDR2 FYNNEI. Trimming removed 1 base at V and 3 bases at J, with 6 bases between. The CDR3 spans 13 residues.

The V call is TRBV6-5, the J call TRBJ2-1; D gene ambiguous. The CDR3 totals 15 residues. V was cut by 6 bases and J by 0 bases, with 12 bases left in between. Per germline, CDR1 MNHEY and CDR2 SVGAGI. The DNA of the CDR3 is TGTGCCAGCAGGTACAGAGAATTCTCCTACAATGAGCAGTTCTTC. It codes for CASRYREFSYNEQFF.

The chain employs TRBV13 and TRBJ2-5; 8 bases fit TRBD1. The V gene end was trimmed by 5 bases and the J gene end by 5 bases; junction bases not matched to a gene: 10. Germline V gene data show CDR1 as PRHDT and CDR2 as FYEKMQ (reference sequence). This CDR3 has 15 residues. The chain's CDR3 is CASSPPGGQDETQYF. The CDR3 DNA is TGTGCCAGCAGCCCCCCAGGGGGCCAGGACGAGACCCAGTACTTC.

V usage is TRBV30 and J usage is TRBJ1-2; 10 bases align to TRBD1. CDR1 and CDR2 from the germline V gene are GTSNPN and SVGIG (reference sequence). CDR3 length: 14 amino acids. V shed 3 bases and J 4 bases; nucleotides not matched to a gene: 5. The CDR3 nucleotides are TGTGCCTGGAGCGAATGGGACAGGGGCTATGGCTACACCTTC. Translation gives CAWSEWDRGYGYTF.

V and J are TRBV5-4 and TRBJ2-2; 10 bases line up with TRBD2. The length of the CDR3 is 17 residues. Looked up from germline, CDR1 is SGHNT and CDR2 is YYREEE (reference sequence). V gave up 5 bases and J gave up 0 bases; unmatched junction bases: 7. The CDR3 region is CASSRESGRANTGELFF. CDR3 coding DNA: TGTGCCAGCAGTAGGGAGAGCGGGAGGGCGAACACCGGGGAGCTGTTTTTT.

This chain links TRBV11-2 with TRBJ1-2, with 8 bases fitting TRBD1. V was clipped by 5 bases and J by 0 bases; unmatched bases: 11. The germline gives CDR1 SGHAT, CDR2 FQNNGV. The CDR3 totals 17 residues. For the CDR3, the DNA is TGTGCCAGCAGCCCCGTGGCAGGGGGCGGTTCTAACTATGGCTACACCTTC. This gives the protein CASSPVAGGGSNYGYTF.

In DNA form, the CDR3 reads TGTGCCAGCAGCTTAGCCGGGAGGGACGAGCAGTACTTC. It specifies CASSLAGRDEQYF. This chain connects TRBV7-9 to TRBJ2-7, with 8 bases identical to TRBD2. The CDR3 contains 13 residues. Germline V gene sequence: CDR1 SEHNR, CDR2 FQNEAQ (reference sequence). Unmatched junction bases numbered 0, after V lost 0 bases and J lost 5 bases. Full variable domain (rest looked up from reference TRBV7-9 and TRBJ2-7): DTGVSQNPRHKITKRGQNVTFRCDPISEHNRLYWYRQTLGQGPEFLTYFQNEAQLEKSRLLSDRFSAERPKGSFSTLEIQRTEQGDSAMYLCASSLAGRDEQYFGPGTRLTVT.

This clone was found once. In DNA form, the CDR3 reads TGCGCCAGCAGCCTTACGGGACAGAACTACGAGCAGTACTTC. Its translation: CASSLTGQNYEQYF. The chain links TRBV4-1 to TRBJ2-7; 7 nucleotides match TRBD1. This CDR3 is 14 amino acids long. Germline V gives CDR1 MGHRA, CDR2 YSYEKL. The ends lost 4 bases at V and 3 bases at J; junction bases unmatched: 6.

This clone was observed once. The rearrangement uses TRBV6-1 and TRBJ2-7; no reliable D call. CDR1 is MNHNS, CDR2 SASEGT, per germline. Trimming took off 4 bases at V and 1 base at J, with 5 bases between the two ends. CDR3 size: 12 residues. CDR3 sequence: CASSGESYEQYF. The DNA for the CDR3 is TGTGCCAGCAGTGGCGAGTCCTACGAGCAGTACTTC.

This clone was counted once. The chain joins TRBV21-1 to TRBJ2-1; the table gives TRBD1 as D, unverified against the DNA. TRBV21-1 is an annotated pseudogene. This CDR3 region has 17 residues. This chain's CDR3 is CASSTPLGTGSYNEQFF. In DNA form, the CDR3 reads TGTGCCAGCAGCACTCCTCTTGGGACAGGCTCCTACAATGAGCAGTTCTTC.

In its sample, this clone was seen a few times. The chain has TRBV11-2 and TRBJ2-1; no firm D call. Germline CDR1 is SGHAT and CDR2 is FQNNGV. The CDR3 is 11 residues long. The germline V and J ends were trimmed by 2 bases and 9 bases, with 5 bases remaining between them. The CDR3 bases are TGTGCCAGCAGCTTATCGTCTGAGCAGTTCTTC. Translation: CASSLSSEQFF.